This T cell receptor (beta chain) came from a study of blood T cell repertoires in COVID-19. Study overall: The United States, Italy and Spain provided the acute and convalescent COVID-19 samples. T cells, B-cell-depleted T cells, or PBMCs supplied cDNA or gDNA.

V was pared by 3 bases and J by 4 bases, with 9 bases between. CDR3 length: 13 residues. Germline CDR1 is MDHEN and CDR2 is SYDVKM. How the authors handled the data: Quantification of nucleated cells was approximated via reference gene primer amplification. The method was immunoSEQ multiplex PCR; TCRdb's version includes in-frame clones alone and lacks a portion of them. V, J and clone size are those of that table, while D and trimming were read from the DNA. The sample records hundreds of thousands of clones, approximately 80% being singletons. The sample was peripheral blood. This sequence joins TRBV28 and TRBJ1-1, with D uncertain. This receptor was obtained from a middle-aged man with acute or convalescent COVID-19. The CDR3 region has the DNA TGTGCCAGCAGTTTTCGCCCGGGCACTGAAGCTTTCTTT. Encoded protein: CASSFRPGTEAFF.